The TCR beta chain described here comes from a study of shared clonotypes between healthy human individuals (dated by TCRdb to 2020 to 2021). Some background on the complete study: Two women and three men aged 18 to 49 years were included in the cohort. To increase sequencing depth and limit assay-specific biases, different laboratories used diverse techniques to prepare libraries and sequence TCR repertoires. Per donor, three plates each were used for CD4 naive and CD4 memory, two for CD8 naive, and one for CD8 memory. Between about 0.85 and 10 billion PBMCs per donor were obtained by leukapheresis. To estimate repertoire size and how much clonotype sharing occurs between individuals, the study deeply sequenced the blood TCR repertoires of five healthy adults. Results and caveats for the whole study, not just this receptor: Sampling was limited to blood, and TCR repertoires in tissue likely differ from TCR repertoires in blood. Even with the large sequencing depth, rarefaction of the sorted-subset datasets indicated that sequencing was incomplete. Sharing across a handful of donors was observed for approximately 4.6% of naive CD4, 3.5% of naive CD8, over 2% of memory CD4, and roughly 0.4% of memory CD8 clonotypes. Clonotypes shared by all four sorted-subset donors showed higher generation probabilities than non-shared clonotypes. Because the study included a small number of donors, the genetic and exposure-history diversity represented was limited. Pairwise subsampling indicated that sequencing depth was expected to affect the degree of clonotype sharing among donors. Larger estimated clonotype richness was generally found for naive subsets than for memory subsets.

Using the deep immunoSEQ assay, multiplex PCR amplified TCR CDR3 regions from genomic DNA. For each cell subset, the extracted genomic DNA was distributed evenly across all wells of several immunoSEQ 96-well plates, and each plate served as one replicate. Each replicate PCR for sorted subsets received around 210 ng genomic DNA, equal to about 30,000 T cell genomes. The purified libraries were quantified using a Qubit 3.0 fluorometer, sized with a Bioanalyzer 2100, and then quantified again using the KAPA Library Quantification kit. Each immunoSEQ 96-well plate was sequenced on its own single-read 150-cycle Illumina NextSeq 550 flow cell. As for how the authors treated the data: Because the immunoSEQ output held only junctional sequences and lacked quality scores, the filtering could not match the filtering applied to full-length reads. Sequences were annotated with PyIR, a Python wrapper for IgBLAST v1.9, using IMGT germline references to assign V/J genes and CDR3. Any read was removed if the V/J assignment was weak (E-value above 1e-6), the CDR3 was missing, or the read contained stop codons, out-of-frame junctions, or ambiguous translated residues. A V3J clonotype was defined by an identical inferred V gene, J gene, and CDR3 amino acid sequence. The percentage overlap between two repertoires was calculated by dividing the number of shared unique clonotypes by the size of the smaller repertoire. RTK rarefaction, the Chao1 estimator, and Recon v2.1 estimates of unobserved clonotypes were used to assess repertoire richness. OLGA was used to compute generation probabilities for all TCRbeta clonotypes that the gDNA method yielded from four donors. In its TCRdb copy, this immuneACCESS table keeps in-frame sequences only and misses some clones. Where compared with another copy, unresolved V genes explain less than half of these, and the others have no known cause. V and J calls and clone size come straight from that table; D and trimming were deduced from the DNA. The sample yields 500,000 or so clones; around 95% were counted once. 0.05% to 0.07% of the sample is in the top ten clones.

Healthy HIV-negative adults with no recently reported acute infections or vaccinations were included as donors. Every donor was a Caucasian adult residing in Nashville, Tennessee, USA. CD4+ T cells were enriched by magnetic negative selection, after which naive cells were positively selected on CD45RA and the negative fraction was taken as the memory subset. Blood was collected by leukapheresis, and PBMCs were isolated by Ficoll-Histopaque density gradient centrifugation and then cryopreserved in liquid nitrogen vapor phase. Analytical flow cytometry was used to check the purity and quantity of each magnetically sorted T cell population. Genomic DNA was isolated from each sorted fraction and quantified by UV absorbance on a Nanodrop 2000c. Note on this clone: Its recognized antigen is unknown. Nothing much larger sits one base from this clone, and base qualities are not available.

V is shortened by 0 bases, J by 1 base, and the region joining them spans 25 bases. The CDR3 holds 20 amino acids from the cysteine to the phenylalanine. The entry retains the CDR3 DNA only, 60 bases that are in frame from base 1. Taken from the germline V gene, the CDR1 and CDR2 loops are ENHRY and SYGVKD. The source material was naive CD4+ T cells sorted from blood. Taken with the paper, the label for cell subset or site translates to: CD45RA+ positively selected. The TCR sequence derives from a woman aged 25 to 39 in good health. The receptor chain draws on TRBV10-3 and TRBJ2-7; matching of 6 bases hints at TRBD2 as the D gene. The CDR3 region reads CAISESMGGPGPHRSYEQYF. The nucleotides are TGTGCCATCAGTGAGTCGATGGGGGGACCGGGACCCCATAGATCCTACGAGCAGTACTTC.